Each of the 18 T cell receptor beta chains below was sequenced from the same sample in a study of T cell responses to AZD1222 COVID-19 vaccine (dated by TCRdb to the early 2020s). What the time point label conveys for this sample: baseline before first vaccination. The library was prepared using the immunoSEQ multiplex PCR assay. TCRdb took this table from immuneACCESS and kept in-frame rearrangements with V and J called. Such tables lack part of the clones; where checked against another copy, unresolved V genes explain under half of the gap, and the rest is unexplained. For this sample there are 90,000 to 150,000 clones; approximately 90% appear just once. The ten largest clones add up to 2.4% of the sample. The input for sequencing was peripheral blood, taken on day 0 of AZD1222 vaccination. The receptor set was obtained from an adult in good health.

CDR3: CASSPPGTGVQETQYF. CDR3 DNA sequence: TGTGCCAGCTCACCCCCTGGAACGGGGGTCCAAGAGACCCAGTACTTC. The chain has TRBV18 and TRBJ2-5; D perhaps matches TRBD2 (6 bases). The CDR3 is made up of 16 amino acids. V gave up 3 bases and J gave up 1 base, with 15 bases separating them. Per the germline V gene, CDR1 is KGHSH and CDR2 is LQKENI.

The rearrangement uses TRBV18 and TRBJ1-2; 7 bases are a match to TRBD1. The CDR3 totals 14 residues. Trimming at V came to 0 bases and at J to 9 bases, leaving 7 bases not matched to a gene. The germline V gene encodes CDR1 KGHSH and CDR2 LQKENI. The DNA for the CDR3 is TGTGCCAGCTCACCACCAGACAGGGTTGGAAGCTACACCTTC. Its protein is CASSPPDRVGSYTF.

The chain has TRBV3-1 (or the pseudogene TRBV3-2) and TRBJ1-2, with D possibly TRBD1 on 5 matching bases. The CDR3 is 14 amino acids. Germline V gene lookup returns CDR1 LGHDT and CDR2 YNNKEL (reference sequence). The germline V and J ends were trimmed by 1 base and 7 bases, with 13 bases remaining between them. CDR3 in amino acids: CASSQGGRVSGYTF. In nucleotides, the CDR3 is TGTGCCAGCAGCCAAGGGGGGAGGGTGTCTGGCTACACCTTC.

This chain joins TRBV28 and TRBJ1-2; a possible D gene is TRBD1 (6 bases). The CDR3 consists of 14 residues. Per germline, CDR1 MDHEN and CDR2 SYDVKM. Trimming left V 1 base short and J 7 bases short, with 13 bases between. The CDR3 DNA is TGTGCCAGCAGTTTATCCATGATCAGGGGTGGCTACACCTTC. Translated: CASSLSMIRGGYTF.

The CDR3 DNA reads TGTGCCAGCAGTTCCTCGGGTCCTAAACTGTTTTTT. Its translation: CASSSSGPKLFF. The chain is built from TRBV28 and TRBJ1-4; D is uncertain. Germline V gene sequence: CDR1 MDHEN, CDR2 SYDVKM. With 4 bases removed from V and 11 bases from J, the gap between germline ends came to 11 bases. The CDR3 consists of 12 residues.

The chain links TRBV10-1 to TRBJ2-3; no clear D. CDR3 length equals 14 residues. Germline values: CDR1 WNHNN, CDR2 SYGVQD (reference sequence). Trimming stripped 3 bases from V and 4 bases from J, with 11 bases between. CDR3 region: CASSETKGPDTQYF. CDR3 nucleotide sequence: TGCGCCAGCAGTGAAACGAAGGGCCCAGATACGCAGTATTTT.

This chain connects TRBV29-1 to TRBJ1-1; no firm D call. Trimming took 4 bases from V and 0 from J, leaving 9 bases between them. The CDR3 totals 13 residues. Looked up from germline, CDR1 is SQVTM and CDR2 is ANQGSEA. This CDR3 reads CSVGNSLNTEAFF. DNA of the CDR3: TGCAGCGTTGGGAACAGCCTGAACACTGAAGCTTTCTTT.

This chain joins TRBV5-4 and TRBJ1-1; D not certain. V shed 3 bases and J shed 3 bases, with 12 bases lying between them. From germline, CDR1 is SGHNT and CDR2 YYREEE (reference sequence). This CDR3 has 14 residues. Here the CDR3 reads CASSSDLSDTEAFF. The DNA of the CDR3 is TGTGCCAGCAGCTCGGACCTTAGCGACACTGAAGCTTTCTTT. Using reference TRBV5-4 and TRBJ1-1 for the parts outside the CDR3, the full variable domain is ETGVTQSPTHLIKTRGQQVTLRCSSQSGHNTVSWYQQALGQGPQFIFQYYREEENGRGNFPPRFSGLQFPNYSSELNVNALELDDSALYLCASSSDLSDTEAFFGQGTRLTVV.

CDR3: CASSEGLAGDNEQFF. The CDR3 bases are TGTGCCAGCAGCGAGGGACTAGCGGGGGACAATGAGCAGTTCTTC. The chain has TRBV3-1 (or the pseudogene TRBV3-2) and TRBJ2-1; 14 bases agree with TRBD2. The V gene's germline CDR1 is LGHDT and CDR2 YNNKEL (reference sequence). With 5 bases clipped from V and 5 bases from J, the junction kept 2 bases outside the gene matches. The CDR3 is made up of 15 amino acids.

The chain combines TRBV11-2 with TRBJ1-2; 8 nucleotides align to TRBD1. The CDR3 spans 17 residues. The J segment lost 6 bases and the V segment lost 0 bases, leaving 12 bases of the junction unmatched. Germline V gene data show CDR1 as SGHAT and CDR2 as FQNNGV. CDR3 region: CASSLDIRAGQANGYTF. Here the CDR3 DNA reads TGTGCCAGCAGCTTAGATATTAGGGCGGGACAGGCGAATGGCTACACCTTC.

The chain couples TRBV7-9 to TRBJ1-1; D is ambiguous. Deletions cut 3 bases from V and 4 bases from J, with 9 bases between. The CDR3 length is 13 residues. CDR1 SEHNR and CDR2 FQNEAQ come from the germline V gene (reference sequence). The CDR3 region has the DNA TGTGCCAGCAGCTTCCTGGTTTCCACTGAAGCTTTCTTT. Its translation: CASSFLVSTEAFF.

With respect to this clone: The DNA is omitted, as the CDR3 cannot be located on it reliably, and the CDR3 follows TCRdb's listing. The gene calls are TRBV5-1 and TRBJ2-1; no check of the table's D call, TRBD1, against the DNA was made. The CDR3 spans 15 amino acids, including both terminal residues. The V gene's germline CDR1 is SGHRS and CDR2 YFSETQ. CDR3 in amino acids: CASSFFGQLNNEQFF.

This chain links TRBV12-5 with TRBJ1-1; D possibly corresponds to TRBD1 (6 bases). Germline V gene lookup returns CDR1 LGHNT and CDR2 FRNRAP. The V end was cut by 1 base, the J end by 1 base, with 13 bases between. The CDR3 has 16 residues. CDR3 coding DNA: TGTGCTAGTGGTTTGGCCTTGGACAGACCGAACACTGAAGCTTTCTTT. This encodes CASGLALDRPNTEAFF.

The chain has TRBV29-1 and TRBJ2-1; D remains unclear. Between the trimmed V and J ends, which lost 2 bases and 11 bases, there was a span of 7 bases. CDR1 SQVTM and CDR2 ANQGSEA come from the germline V gene. There are 10 residues in the CDR3. This chain's CDR3 is CSVETEKQFF. The CDR3 DNA reads TGCAGCGTTGAAACCGAGAAGCAGTTCTTC.

The chain uses TRBV19 and TRBJ1-5; 7 bases line up with TRBD1. There are 15 residues in the CDR3. The germline CDR1 and CDR2 sequences are LNHDA and SQIVND (reference sequence). Trimming at V came to 6 bases and at J to 2 bases, leaving 7 bases not matched to a gene. The CDR3 nucleotides are TGTGCCAGTAGGCAAGGGGGCGCGGGCAATCAGCCCCAGCATTTT. This translates into CASRQGGAGNQPQHF.

The chain is built from TRBV4-1 and TRBJ1-5; weak D call: TRBD1 (5 bases). Trimming removed 0 bases from V and 3 bases from J, with 15 bases in between. This CDR3 is 17 amino acids long. Per germline, CDR1 MGHRA and CDR2 YSYEKL. For the CDR3, the DNA is TGCGCCAGCAGCCAAGAAGGGCAGGGCGGGAACAATCAGCCCCAGCATTTT. Amino acid sequence: CASSQEGQGGNNQPQHF.

The chain links TRBV24-1 to TRBJ2-1, with a tentative D call TRBD1 (6 bases). CDR1 and CDR2 (germline): KGHDR, SFDVKD. V was pared by 2 bases and J by 12 bases, with 10 bases between. CDR3 length: 12 amino acids. CDR3 bases: TGTGCCACCAGTGATTACAGGGCGCGGCAGTTCTTC. This codes for CATSDYRARQFF.

The V gene is TRBV15, the J gene TRBJ1-2; D is perhaps TRBD1 (5 bases). CDR1 and CDR2 from the germline V gene are LNHNV and YYDKDF (reference sequence). CDR3 size: 16 residues. Trimming pared 3 bases from V and 4 bases from J, leaving 18 bases between. The CDR3 nucleotides read TGTGCCACCAGCAGGTTCCCGACAGACGTCTCCTATGGCTACACCTTC. The encoded protein is CATSRFPTDVSYGYTF.